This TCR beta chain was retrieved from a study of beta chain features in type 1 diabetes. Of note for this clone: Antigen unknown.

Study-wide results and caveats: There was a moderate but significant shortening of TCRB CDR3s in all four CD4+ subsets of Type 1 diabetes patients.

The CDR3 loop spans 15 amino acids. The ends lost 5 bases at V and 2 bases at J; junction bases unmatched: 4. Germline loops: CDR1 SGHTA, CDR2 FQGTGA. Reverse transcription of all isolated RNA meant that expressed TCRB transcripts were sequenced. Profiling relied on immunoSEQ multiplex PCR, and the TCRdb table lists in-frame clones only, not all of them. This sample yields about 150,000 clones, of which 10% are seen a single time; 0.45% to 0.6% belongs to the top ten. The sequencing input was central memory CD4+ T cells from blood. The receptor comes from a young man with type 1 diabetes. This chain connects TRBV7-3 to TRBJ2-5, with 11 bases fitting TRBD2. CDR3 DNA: TGTGCCAGCAGCGTCATAGCGGGAGGGCAAGAGACCCAGTACTTC. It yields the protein CASSVIAGGQETQYF.